The source of this TCR beta chain is a study of cytomegalovirus exposure and HLA in healthy donors. This CDR3 spans 14 amino acids. Germline loops: CDR1 MNHNS, CDR2 SASEGT. The junction had 2 bases not matched to a gene; V was cut back by 0 bases and J by 4 bases. The PCR was carried out with 60 Vbeta primers and 13 Jbeta primers. The assay was immunoSEQ multiplex PCR, and TCRdb's table has in-frame clones only and misses some. The repertoire holds fewer than 250,000 clones, with 79% as singletons. The material sequenced was PBMCs. The J gene is TRBJ1-2, the V gene TRBV6-1; 7 bases agree with TRBD1. This TCR was sampled from a woman between 18 and 29 years old in good health and CMV-seronegative. This CDR3 reads CASSEANRGYGYTF. CDR3 in DNA: TGTGCCAGCAGTGAAGCAAACAGGGGCTATGGCTACACCTTC.